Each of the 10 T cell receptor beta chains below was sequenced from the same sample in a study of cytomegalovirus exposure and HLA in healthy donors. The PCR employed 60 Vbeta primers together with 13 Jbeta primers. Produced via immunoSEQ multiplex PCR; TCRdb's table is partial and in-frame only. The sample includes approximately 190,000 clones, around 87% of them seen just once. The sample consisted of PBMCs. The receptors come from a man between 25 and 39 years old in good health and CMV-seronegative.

CDR3 in DNA: TGTGCCAGCAGGTTCGACAGAGGCACAGATACGCAGTATTTT. Translation: CASRFDRGTDTQYF. The chain is built from TRBV7-2 and TRBJ2-3, with TRBD1 as a possible D gene (5 bases). The germline V gene has CDR1 SGHTA and CDR2 FQGNSA. The germline V and J ends were trimmed by 6 bases and 1 base, with 11 bases remaining between them. The CDR3 extends over 14 amino acids.

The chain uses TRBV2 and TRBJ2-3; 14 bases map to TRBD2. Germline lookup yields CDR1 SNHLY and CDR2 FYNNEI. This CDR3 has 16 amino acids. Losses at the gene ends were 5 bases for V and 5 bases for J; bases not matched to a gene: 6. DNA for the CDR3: TGTGCCAGCAGTAAACCGGGACTAGCGGGAGTAGATACGCAGTATTTT. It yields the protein CASSKPGLAGVDTQYF.

The CDR3 protein is CASSVYRGQNTEAFF. CDR3 sequence (DNA): TGCGCCAGCAGCGTCTACAGGGGACAGAACACTGAAGCTTTCTTT. V gene TRBV5-1 combines with J gene TRBJ1-1; 7 bases are a match to TRBD1. V lost 4 bases, J lost 1 base, and 7 bases stayed unmatched. The CDR3 is 15 amino acids. Looked up from germline, CDR1 is SGHRS and CDR2 is YFSETQ. Using reference TRBV5-1 and TRBJ1-1 for the parts outside the CDR3, the full variable domain is KAGVTQTPRYLIKTRGQQVTLSCSPISGHRSVSWYQQTPGQGLQFLFEYFSETQRNKGNFPGRFSGRQFSNSRSEMNVSTLELGDSALYLCASSVYRGQNTEAFFGQGTRLTVV.

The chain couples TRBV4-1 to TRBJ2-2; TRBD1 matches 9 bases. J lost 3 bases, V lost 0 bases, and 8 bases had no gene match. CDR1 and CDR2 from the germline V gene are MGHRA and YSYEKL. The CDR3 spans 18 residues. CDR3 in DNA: TGCGCCAGCAGCCAAGACCCTCGCCGGACAGGGGACACCGGGGAGCTGTTTTTT. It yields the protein CASSQDPRRTGDTGELFF.

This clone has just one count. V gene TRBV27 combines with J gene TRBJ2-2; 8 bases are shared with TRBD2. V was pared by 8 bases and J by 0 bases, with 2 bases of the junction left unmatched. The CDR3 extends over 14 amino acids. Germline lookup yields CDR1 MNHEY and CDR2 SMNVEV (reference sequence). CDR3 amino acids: CASRSGANTGELFF. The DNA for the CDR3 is TGTGCCAGCCGTAGCGGGGCGAACACCGGGGAGCTGTTTTTT.

CDR3 loop: CASSLSQGMDYEQYF. In DNA form, the CDR3 reads TGTGCCAGCAGTTTATCGCAGGGGATGGACTACGAGCAGTACTTC. The chain uses TRBV27 and TRBJ2-7; possibly TRBD1 for D (6 bases). The CDR3 is made up of 15 amino acids. Trimming cost V 0 bases and J 3 bases, with 12 bases left between them. CDR1 MNHEY and CDR2 SMNVEV come from the germline V gene (reference sequence).

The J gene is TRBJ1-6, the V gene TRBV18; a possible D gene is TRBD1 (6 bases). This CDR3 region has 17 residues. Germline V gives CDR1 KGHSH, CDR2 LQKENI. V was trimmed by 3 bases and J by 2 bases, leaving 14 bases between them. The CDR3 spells CASSPKTGVTYNSPLHF. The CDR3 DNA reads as TGTGCCAGCTCACCGAAGACAGGAGTTACCTATAATTCACCCCTCCACTTT. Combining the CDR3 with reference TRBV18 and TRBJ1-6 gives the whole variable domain NAGVMQNPRHLVRRRGQEARLRCSPMKGHSHVYWYRQLPEEGLKFMVYLQKENIIDESGMPKERFSAEFPKEGPSILRIQQVVRGDSAAYFCASSPKTGVTYNSPLHFGNGTRLTVT.

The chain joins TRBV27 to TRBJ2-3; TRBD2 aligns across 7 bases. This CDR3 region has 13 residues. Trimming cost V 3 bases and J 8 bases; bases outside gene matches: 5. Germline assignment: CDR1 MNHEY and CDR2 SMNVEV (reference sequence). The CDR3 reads CASSFAGEGTQYF. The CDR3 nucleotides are TGTGCCAGCAGTTTCGCGGGAGAGGGTACGCAGTATTTT.

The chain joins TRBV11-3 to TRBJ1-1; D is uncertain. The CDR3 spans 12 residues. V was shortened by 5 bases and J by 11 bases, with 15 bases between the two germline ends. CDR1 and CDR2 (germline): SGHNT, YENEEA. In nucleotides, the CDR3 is TGTGCCAGCAGCCGTCGGGGATCTCGGGCTTTCTTT. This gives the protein CASSRRGSRAFF.

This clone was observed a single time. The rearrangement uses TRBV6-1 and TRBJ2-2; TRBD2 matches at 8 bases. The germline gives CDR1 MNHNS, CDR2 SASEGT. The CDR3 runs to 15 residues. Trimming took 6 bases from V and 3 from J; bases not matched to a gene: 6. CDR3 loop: CASRLPGGHTGELFF. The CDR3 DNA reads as TGTGCCAGCAGATTACCGGGAGGGCACACCGGGGAGCTGTTTTTT.